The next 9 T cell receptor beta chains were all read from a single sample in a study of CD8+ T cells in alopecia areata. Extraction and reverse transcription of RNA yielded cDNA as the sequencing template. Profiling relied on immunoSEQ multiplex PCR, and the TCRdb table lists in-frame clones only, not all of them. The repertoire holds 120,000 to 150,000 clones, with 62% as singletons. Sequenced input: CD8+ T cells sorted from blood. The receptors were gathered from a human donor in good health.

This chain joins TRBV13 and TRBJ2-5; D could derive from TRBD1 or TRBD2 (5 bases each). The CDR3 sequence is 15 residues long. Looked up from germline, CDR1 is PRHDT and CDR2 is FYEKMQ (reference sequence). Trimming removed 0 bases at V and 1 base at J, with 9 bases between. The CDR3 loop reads CASSLGSGPQETQYF. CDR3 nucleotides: TGTGCCAGCAGCTTAGGCTCGGGACCCCAAGAGACCCAGTACTTC.

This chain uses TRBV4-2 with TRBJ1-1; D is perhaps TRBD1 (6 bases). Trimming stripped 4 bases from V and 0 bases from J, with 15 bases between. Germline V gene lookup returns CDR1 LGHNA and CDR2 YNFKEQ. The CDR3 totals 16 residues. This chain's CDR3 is CASSPKTGVMNTEAFF. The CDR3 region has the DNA TGTGCCAGCAGCCCGAAGACAGGTGTAATGAACACTGAAGCTTTCTTT.

This CDR3 reads CASSSGTGRYREQYF. CDR3 nucleotide sequence: TGTGCCAGCAGCTCCGGGACAGGACGTTATCGAGAGCAGTACTTC. V and J are TRBV13 and TRBJ2-7, with TRBD1 matching 8 bases. From germline, CDR1 is PRHDT and CDR2 FYEKMQ (reference sequence). This CDR3 is 15 amino acids long. Trimming cost V 4 bases and J 7 bases; bases outside gene matches: 12. The whole variable domain, remainder taken from reference TRBV13 and TRBJ2-7, is AAGVIQSPRHLIKEKRETATLKCYPIPRHDTVYWYQQGPGQDPQFLISFYEKMQSDKGSIPDRFSAQQFSDYHSELNMSSLELGDSALYFCASSSGTGRYREQYFGPGTRLTVT.

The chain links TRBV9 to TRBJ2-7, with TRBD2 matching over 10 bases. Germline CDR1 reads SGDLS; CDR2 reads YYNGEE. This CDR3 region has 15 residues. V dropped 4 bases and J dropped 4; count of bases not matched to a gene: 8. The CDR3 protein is CASSPSASGSYEQYF. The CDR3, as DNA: TGTGCCAGCAGCCCGTCGGCTAGCGGGAGTTACGAGCAGTACTTC. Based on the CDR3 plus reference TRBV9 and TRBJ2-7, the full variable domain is DSGVTQTPKHLITATGQRVTLRCSPRSGDLSVYWYQQSLDQGLQFLIQYYNGEERAKGNILERFSAQQFPDLHSELNLSSLELGDSALYFCASSPSASGSYEQYFGPGTRLTVT.

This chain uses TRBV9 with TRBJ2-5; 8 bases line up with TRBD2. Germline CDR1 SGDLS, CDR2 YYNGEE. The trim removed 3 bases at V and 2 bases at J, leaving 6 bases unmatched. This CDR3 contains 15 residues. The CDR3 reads CASSGGTSSQETQYF. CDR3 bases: TGTGCCAGCAGCGGGGGGACTAGTAGTCAAGAGACCCAGTACTTC.

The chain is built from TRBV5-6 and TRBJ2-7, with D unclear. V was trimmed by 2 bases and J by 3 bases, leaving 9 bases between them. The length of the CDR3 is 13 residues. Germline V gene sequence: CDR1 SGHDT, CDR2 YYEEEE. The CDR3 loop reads CASSFETNYEQYF. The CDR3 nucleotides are TGTGCCAGCAGCTTCGAGACAAACTACGAGCAGTACTTC. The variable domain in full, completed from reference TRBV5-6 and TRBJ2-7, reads DAGVTQSPTHLIKTRGQQVTLRCSPKSGHDTVSWYQQALGQGPQFIFQYYEEEERQRGNFPDRFSGHQFPNYSSELNVNALLLGDSALYLCASSFETNYEQYFGPGTRLTVT.

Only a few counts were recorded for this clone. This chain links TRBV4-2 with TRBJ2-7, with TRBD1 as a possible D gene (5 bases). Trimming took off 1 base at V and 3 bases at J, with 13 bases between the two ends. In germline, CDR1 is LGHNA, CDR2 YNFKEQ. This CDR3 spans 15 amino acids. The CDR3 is CASSQGQGGYYEQYF. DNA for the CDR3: TGTGCCAGCAGCCAAGGGCAGGGTGGCTACTACGAGCAGTACTTC.

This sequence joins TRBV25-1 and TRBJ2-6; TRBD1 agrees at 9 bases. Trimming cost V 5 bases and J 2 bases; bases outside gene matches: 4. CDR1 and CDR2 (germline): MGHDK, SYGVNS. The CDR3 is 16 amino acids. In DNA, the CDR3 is TGTGCCAGCAGTAGCCGGGACAGGGCTGGGGCCAACGTCCTGACTTTC. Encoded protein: CASSSRDRAGANVLTF.

The CDR3 DNA sequence: TGTGCCAGCAGCTTGGGAGGACGACACGGATCAGGACACTATGGCTACACCTTC. Its translation: CASSLGGRHGSGHYGYTF. The chain joins TRBV5-6 to TRBJ1-2; no firm D call. The CDR3 is 18 residues long. Trimming pared 0 bases from V and 3 bases from J, leaving 21 bases between. In germline, CDR1 is SGHDT, CDR2 YYEEEE.